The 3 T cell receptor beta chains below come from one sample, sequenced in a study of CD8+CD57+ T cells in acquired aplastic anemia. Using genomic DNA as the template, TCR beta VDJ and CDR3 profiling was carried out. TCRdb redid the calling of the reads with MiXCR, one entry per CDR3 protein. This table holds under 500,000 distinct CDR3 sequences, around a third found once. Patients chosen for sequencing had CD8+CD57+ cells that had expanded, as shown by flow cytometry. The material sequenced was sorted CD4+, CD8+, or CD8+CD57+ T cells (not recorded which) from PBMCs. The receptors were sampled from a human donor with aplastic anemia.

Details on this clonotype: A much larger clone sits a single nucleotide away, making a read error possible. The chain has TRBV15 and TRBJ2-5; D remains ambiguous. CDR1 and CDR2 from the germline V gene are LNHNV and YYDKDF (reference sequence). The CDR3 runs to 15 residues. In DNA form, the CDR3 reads TGTGCCACCAGCAGAGCTCCGGGTCTTCAAGGGACCCAGTACTTC. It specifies CATSRAPGLQGTQYF.

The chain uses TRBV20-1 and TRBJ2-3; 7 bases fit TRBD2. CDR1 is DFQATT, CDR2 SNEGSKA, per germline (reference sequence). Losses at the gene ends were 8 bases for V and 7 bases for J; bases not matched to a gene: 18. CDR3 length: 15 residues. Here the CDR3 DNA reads TGCAGTCCGACCCCCCTTTTGGGCGGGAGCCATACGCAGTATTTT. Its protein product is CSPTPLLGGSHTQYF.

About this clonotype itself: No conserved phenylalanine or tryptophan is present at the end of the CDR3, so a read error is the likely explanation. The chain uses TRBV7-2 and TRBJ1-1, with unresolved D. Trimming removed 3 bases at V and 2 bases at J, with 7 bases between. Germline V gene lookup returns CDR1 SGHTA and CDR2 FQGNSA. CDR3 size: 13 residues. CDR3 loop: CASSLGSNTEAFL. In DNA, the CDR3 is TGTGCCAGCAGCTTGGGGTCTAACACTGAAGCTTTCTTA.